This T cell receptor beta chain stems from a study of blood T cell repertoires in COVID-19. In the original analysis: Reference gene primers were amplified, and this amplification served to estimate nucleated cell counts. Generated by immunoSEQ multiplex PCR, the TCRdb table keeps only in-frame clones and is missing some. V and J calls and clone size are given by that table; D and trimming were obtained from the DNA. Among roughly 6,100 clones listed, around nine tenths were seen once. This clone showed up just once. The V gene end was trimmed by 4 bases and the J gene end by 4 bases; junction bases not matched to a gene: 13. CDR1 is SEHNR and CDR2 is FQNEAQ in the germline V gene (reference sequence). This CDR3 contains 18 residues.

The chain couples TRBV7-9 to TRBJ2-7; TRBD2 matches 13 bases. The clonotype was recovered from a human donor in a cohort sampled during active COVID-19. Sequenced sample: peripheral blood. The CDR3 bases are TGTGCCAGCAGCTCTAGCCCGACCAGGACTAGCGGGAGTTACGAGCAGTACTTC. Translation: CASSSSPTRTSGSYEQYF.